The 2 T cell receptor beta chains below come from one sample, sequenced in a study of blood T cell repertoires in COVID-19. The method was immunoSEQ multiplex PCR; TCRdb's version includes in-frame clones alone and lacks a portion of them. This sample yields over 200,000 clones, of which approximately 90% are seen a single time; about 5% belongs to the top ten. The sequenced material came from peripheral blood. These receptor sequences come from a middle-aged woman with acute or convalescent COVID-19.

CDR3 bases: TGTGCCAGCAGAGGGGCGACATCCTACGAGCAGTACGTC. Its protein product is CASRGATSYEQYV. V is TRBV28 and J is TRBJ2-7; a weak D match, TRBD1 (5 bases). The length of the CDR3 is 13 residues. The germline V and J ends were trimmed by 6 bases and 1 base, with 10 bases remaining between them. Germline lookup yields CDR1 MDHEN and CDR2 SYDVKM.

The chain links TRBV27 to TRBJ1-6; no reliable D call. V was cut by 4 bases and J by 0 bases, with 7 bases left in between. The CDR3 has 15 residues. In germline, CDR1 is MNHEY, CDR2 SMNVEV (reference sequence). For the CDR3, the DNA is TGTGCCAGCAGTTCAAGGAGCTCCTATAATTCACCCCTCCACTTT. Translated: CASSSRSSYNSPLHF.